This TCR beta chain was profiled in a study of shared clonotypes between healthy human individuals (dated by TCRdb to about 2020). Notes on the research overall: The cohort included three men and a couple of women between 18 and 49 years of age. For each donor, CD4 naive and CD4 memory were each given three plates, CD8 naive was given two plates, and CD8 memory was given one plate. To estimate repertoire size and how much clonotype sharing occurs between individuals, the study deeply sequenced the blood TCR repertoires of several healthy adults. To increase sequencing depth and limit assay-specific biases, different laboratories used diverse techniques to prepare libraries and sequence TCR repertoires. Between about 0.9 and 10 billion PBMCs per donor were obtained by leukapheresis.

Here is what the overall study found, with its caveats: When a handful of donors were compared, the shared fraction of clonotypes was approximately 5% for naive CD4, 3.5% for naive CD8, 2% to 2.5% for memory CD4, and 0.4% for memory CD8. Larger estimated clonotype richness was generally found for naive subsets than for memory subsets. Because the study included a small number of donors, the genetic and exposure-history diversity represented was limited. Sampling was limited to blood, and TCR repertoires in tissue likely differ from TCR repertoires in blood. Clonotypes shared by all four sorted-subset donors showed higher generation probabilities than non-shared clonotypes. Even with the large sequencing depth, rarefaction of the sorted-subset datasets indicated that sequencing was incomplete. Pairwise subsampling led to the expectation that sequencing depth would affect the degree of clonotype sharing among donors.

The germline V gene (reference sequence) supplies CDR1 SEHNR and CDR2 FQNEAQ. From its cysteine to its phenylalanine, the CDR3 spans 15 amino acids. The read is trimmed to its CDR3 DNA, 45 bases read in frame from base 1. V is cut by 4 bases and J by 2 bases, and the space between the germline ends is 14 bases. For the CD8 naive samples, CD45RO-negative cells were positively selected for CCR7, yielding a CD45RA+CCR7+ population from which TemRA cells were excluded. Donors were healthy HIV-negative adults with no recently reported acute infections or vaccinations. Every donor was a Caucasian adult residing in Nashville, Tennessee, USA. Blood was collected by leukapheresis, and PBMCs were isolated by Ficoll-Histopaque density gradient centrifugation and then cryopreserved in liquid nitrogen vapor phase. Analytical flow cytometry was used to check the purity and quantity of every magnetically sorted T cell population. From each sorted fraction, genomic DNA was isolated and quantified by UV absorbance on a Nanodrop 2000c.

A remark on this clone: The specificity of this receptor is unknown. Base qualities were left out, and no much larger clone turns up one base away.

Using the deep immunoSEQ assay, multiplex PCR amplified TCR CDR3 regions from genomic DNA. Genomic DNA extracted from each cell subset was distributed evenly over all wells of several immunoSEQ 96-well plates, and each plate served as one replicate. For sorted subsets, around 0.2 ug genomic DNA, equal to 30,000 to 35,000 T cell genomes, was loaded into each replicate PCR. The purified libraries were quantified using a Qubit 3.0 fluorometer, sized with a Bioanalyzer 2100, and then quantified again using the KAPA Library Quantification kit. Each immunoSEQ 96-well plate was sequenced on its own single-read 150-cycle Illumina NextSeq 550 flow cell. The paper's data handling went like this. Because the immunoSEQ output included only junctional sequences and no quality scores, the filtering could not be the same as the filtering used for full-length reads. To assign V/J genes and CDR3, sequences were annotated using PyIR, a Python wrapper for IgBLAST v1.9, with IMGT germline references. Any read was removed if the V/J assignment was weak (E-value above 1e-6), the CDR3 was missing, or the read contained stop codons, out-of-frame junctions, or ambiguous translated residues. V3J clonotypes were defined as sequences sharing the same inferred V gene, J gene, and CDR3 amino acid sequence. Percentage overlap between repertoires was calculated by dividing the number of shared unique clonotypes by the size of the smaller repertoire. Three approaches were used to assess repertoire richness: RTK rarefaction, the Chao1 estimator, and Recon v2.1 estimates of unobserved clonotypes. For all TCRbeta clonotypes obtained by the gDNA method from a handful of donors, generation probabilities were computed with OLGA. Sourced from immuneACCESS, this table was stored by TCRdb with only in-frame sequences that have V and J called. A share of the clones is absent; for the studies checked, an unresolved V gene accounts for under half, and the remainder has no known explanation. V, J and clone size are taken as reported in that table, and D and trimming were inferred from the DNA itself. For this sample there are around 2.1 million clones; 85% to 95% appear just once. The top ten constitute 1.5% to 2% of the sample.

The TCR comes from a man aged 18 to 30 in good health. Some clones in this sample may be carry-over from other donors' samples. Sequencing input: naive CD8+ T cells from PBMCs. Sample cell subset or site, as interpreted from the label and publication: CD45RA+CCR7+. The rearranged chain carries TRBV7-9 and TRBJ1-2; the D gene is perhaps TRBD1, on 6 matching bases. The CDR3 sequence is CASSYREPLNYGYTF. Read as DNA, the sequence is TGTGCCAGCAGCTACAGGGAACCCCTGAACTATGGCTACACCTTC.